This entry lists 14 T cell receptor beta chains sequenced from one sample in a study of prognosis after radiotherapy for stage I lung cancer. With two-round multiplex PCR, TCR beta CDR3 sequences were amplified from genomic DNA. The authors ran first-round PCR with primers specific to each TRBV and TRBJ gene. TCRdb reanalysed the multiplex PCR reads using MiXCR and keeps one entry per CDR3 protein. The sample holds 50,000 or so distinct CDR3 sequences, about a third seen once. This sample comprised PBMCs, obtained before or after stereotactic body radiation therapy (not recorded which). These receptors were obtained from a donor aged 50 or older with non-small cell lung cancer.

This clonotype has a count of ten or more. The CDR3 DNA is TGTGCCAGCAGCTTATCACAAAACAATGAGCAGTTCTTC. It yields the protein CASSLSQNNEQFF. V is TRBV11-2 and J is TRBJ2-1; no clear D gene. Germline assignment: CDR1 SGHAT and CDR2 FQNNGV. This CDR3 region has 13 residues. Trimming stripped 2 bases from V and 5 bases from J, with 7 bases between.

A note on this clonotype: A much bigger clone sits one base away, suggesting this may be a read error. The chain is built from TRBV12-5 and TRBJ1-1, with a tentative D call TRBD1 (6 bases). CDR1 and CDR2 (germline): LGHNT, FRNRAP. V lost 6 bases, J lost 6 bases, and 14 bases lay in between. The CDR3 is 13 amino acids. CDR3 bases: TGTGCTAGTGGCCAGGAAGGGGGTTCTGAAGCTTTCTTT. Its translation: CASGQEGGSEAFF.

This clonotype occurred many times. This chain joins TRBV5-1 and TRBJ2-2; D possibly corresponds to TRBD1 (5 bases). The germline CDR1 and CDR2 sequences are SGHRS and YFSETQ. Trimming stripped 4 bases from V and 0 bases from J, with 10 bases between. This CDR3 has 15 amino acids. The CDR3 sequence is CASSKGRPNTGELFF. The DNA of the CDR3 is TGCGCCAGCAGCAAGGGGCGACCGAACACCGGGGAGCTGTTTTTT.

This clonotype was counted at least ten times. This chain links TRBV6-5 with TRBJ1-6, with D perhaps TRBD1 (5 bases). CDR1 is MNHEY, CDR2 SVGAGI, per germline. The CDR3 totals 15 residues. The V gene lost 0 bases and the J gene lost 9 bases, with 12 bases spanning the gap. The DNA for the CDR3 is TGTGCCAGCAGTTACTCGATAGCCGGGGGTTCACCCCTCCACTTT. Translating it yields CASSYSIAGGSPLHF.

This clonotype was seen repeatedly, ten times or more. The chain links TRBV5-1 to TRBJ2-3; D not certain. CDR1 is SGHRS, CDR2 YFSETQ, per germline. This CDR3 is built from 13 residues. Between the trimmed V and J ends, which lost 5 bases and 5 bases, there was a span of 12 bases. CDR3 DNA sequence: TGCGCCAGCAGAGACATCACCCGAGATACGCAGTATTTT. This translates into CASRDITRDTQYF.

This clonotype was counted many times. The V call is TRBV20-1, the J call TRBJ1-2; no definite D call. The V gene's germline CDR1 is DFQATT and CDR2 SNEGSKA (reference sequence). This CDR3 spans 11 amino acids. V lost 1 base and J lost 8, with 8 bases in between. The CDR3 sequence is CSARGGYGYTF. CDR3 bases: TGCAGTGCTAGAGGAGGGTACGGCTACACCTTC.

V usage is TRBV6-4 and J usage is TRBJ1-5, with 7 bases matching TRBD1. J was trimmed by 11 bases and V by 5 bases; bases with no gene match: 9. CDR1 and CDR2 (germline): MRHNA, SNTAGT. This CDR3 contains 13 residues. Written as DNA, the CDR3 is TGTGCCAGCAGTTATCAGGGGGGAGAGGCCCAGCATTTT. It codes for CASSYQGGEAQHF.

On this clonotype: This may come from a read error, since a much larger clone is one base off. DNA of the CDR3: TGTGCCAGCAGTCCCCGGCAGCGGTCGGAGACCCAGTACTTC. This encodes CASSPRQRSETQYF. The chain links TRBV6-2 or TRBV6-3 to TRBJ2-5, with D perhaps TRBD2 (5 bases). Germline CDR1 reads MNHEY; CDR2 reads SVGEGT. This CDR3 region has 14 residues. Deletions cut 5 bases from V and 5 bases from J, with 15 bases between.

This clonotype was observed at least ten times. V gene TRBV7-2 combines with J gene TRBJ2-7; D tentatively reads TRBD1 or TRBD2 (6 bases each). Trimming removed 0 bases at V and 2 bases at J, with 11 bases between. Germline V lookup: CDR1 SGHTA, CDR2 FQGNSA. CDR3 length: 15 residues. The CDR3 bases are TGTGCCAGCAGCTTAGCGAAGGGGGGCCCCTACGAGCAGTACTTC. Residues: CASSLAKGGPYEQYF.

This clonotype appeared a few times. The chain uses TRBV5-1 and TRBJ2-5; weak D call: TRBD1 (6 bases). Germline values: CDR1 SGHRS, CDR2 YFSETQ. The CDR3 runs 13 residues. Trimming took off 0 bases at V and 5 bases at J, with 8 bases between the two ends. CDR3 DNA sequence: TGCGCCAGCAGCTTGGGGGGGCCGGAGACCCAGTACTTC. This codes for CASSLGGPETQYF.

This clonotype showed up many times. The rearrangement joins TRBV10-3 to TRBJ1-1; perhaps TRBD1 as D (5 bases). The V gene lost 6 bases and the J gene lost 0 bases, with 8 bases spanning the gap. Germline loops: CDR1 ENHRY, CDR2 SYGVKD. The CDR3 sequence is 13 residues long. The CDR3 nucleotides are TGTGCCATCAGCGCGACAGTGAACACTGAAGCTTTCTTT. This encodes CAISATVNTEAFF.

This clonotype was seen ten or more times. This chain connects TRBV5-1 to TRBJ2-1; D is unresolved. Trimming took 0 bases from V and 6 from J, leaving 10 bases between them. The CDR3 is 14 amino acids. CDR1 and CDR2 from the germline V gene are SGHRS and YFSETQ. CDR3 coding DNA: TGCGCCAGCAGCTTGGGGCCCCCCACCAATGAGCAGTTCTTC. This encodes CASSLGPPTNEQFF.

Comments on this clonotype: With only one base between it and a far larger clone, this is likely a read error. V gene TRBV6-2 or TRBV6-3 combines with J gene TRBJ2-3, with D perhaps given as TRBD1 or TRBD2 (5 bases each). The germline V gene has CDR1 MNHEY and CDR2 SVGEGT. CDR3 size: 17 residues. V was trimmed by 6 bases and J by 11 bases, leaving 30 bases between them. CDR3 DNA sequence: TGTGCCAGCAGCGCCCCCACCGGGACGGTCGTCGGAATGATGCAGTATTTT. It translates to CASSAPTGTVVGMMQYF.

This clonotype has at least ten counts. The chain recombines TRBV20-1 with TRBJ2-1; D could derive from TRBD1 or TRBD2 (5 bases each). CDR3 length equals 15 residues. Trimming pared 5 bases from V and 1 base from J, leaving 15 bases between. Germline V lookup: CDR1 DFQATT, CDR2 SNEGSKA (reference sequence). The CDR3 DNA sequence: TGCAGTGCTTACCCCAGGGAGATTTCCTACAATGAGCAGTTCTTC. As protein: CSAYPREISYNEQFF.